The clone carrying this T cell receptor (beta chain) is a singleton in its sample. The data were taken from a study of blood T cell repertoires in COVID-19. Libraries were prepared by immunoSEQ multiplex PCR; TCRdb keeps only in-frame clonotypes and omits some of them. The sample includes about 190,000 clones, about four fifths of them seen just once. Germline CDR1 SGDLS, CDR2 YYNGEE. The CDR3 is made up of 17 amino acids. After removal of 4 bases from V and 0 bases from J, the junction contained 8 bases not matched to a gene. Recovered Cohort 3 donors showed two negative PCRs, clearance, or symptom resolution.

This clonotype was obtained from a woman aged 25 to 45 who had recovered from COVID-19. The sequenced sample was PBMCs or T cells enriched from blood (not recorded which). The chain links TRBV9 to TRBJ2-1; TRBD2 matches 9 bases. CDR3 loop: CASSINPGLASYNEQFF. For the CDR3, the DNA is TGTGCCAGCAGCATTAACCCGGGACTAGCCTCCTACAATGAGCAGTTCTTC.